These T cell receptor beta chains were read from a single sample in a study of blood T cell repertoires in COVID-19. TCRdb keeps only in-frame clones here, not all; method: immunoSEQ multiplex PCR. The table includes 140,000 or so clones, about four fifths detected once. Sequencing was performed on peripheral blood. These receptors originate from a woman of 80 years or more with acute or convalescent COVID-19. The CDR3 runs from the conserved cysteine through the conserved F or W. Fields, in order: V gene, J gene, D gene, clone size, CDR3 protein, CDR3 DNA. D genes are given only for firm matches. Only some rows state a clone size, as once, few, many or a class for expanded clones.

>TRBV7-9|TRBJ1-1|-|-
CASSLGGRETTEAFF
TGTGCCAGCAGCTTAGGGGGCCGGGAGACCACTGAAGCTTTCTTT
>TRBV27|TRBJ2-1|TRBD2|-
CASRLAGSSYNEQFF
TGTGCCAGCAGGTTAGCGGGGAGCTCCTACAATGAGCAGTTCTTC
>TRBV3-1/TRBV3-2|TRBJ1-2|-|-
CASSQVRSSGGYTF
TGTGCCAGCAGCCAAGTACGTTCCTCGGGGGGCTACACCTTC
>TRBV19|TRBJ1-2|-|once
CASSFKEGGYTF
TGTGCCAGTAGTTTCAAAGAGGGTGGCTACACCTTC
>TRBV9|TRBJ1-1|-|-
CASSLDLEGNTEAFF
TGTGCCAGCAGCCTCGACTTGGAGGGGAACACTGAAGCTTTCTTT
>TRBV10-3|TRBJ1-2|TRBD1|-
CAITQSGDSYGYTF
TGTGCCATCACCCAGTCGGGGGACAGCTATGGCTACACCTTC
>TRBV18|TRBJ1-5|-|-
CASSPGVDQPQHF
TGTGCCAGCTCACCCGGGGTTGATCAGCCCCAGCATTTT
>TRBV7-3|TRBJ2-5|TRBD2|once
CASSPLPGLAGKETQYF
TGTGCCAGCAGCCCGCTACCGGGGCTAGCGGGGAAGGAGACCCAGTACTTC
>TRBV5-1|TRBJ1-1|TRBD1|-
CASGTDSNTEAFF
TGCGCCAGCGGGACAGACAGTAACACTGAAGCTTTCTTT
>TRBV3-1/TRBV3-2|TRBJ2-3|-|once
CASSGGPGTDTQYF
TGTGCCAGCAGCGGTGGCCCTGGCACAGATACGCAGTATTTT
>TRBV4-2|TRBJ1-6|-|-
CASSQAFRRDSPLHF
TGTGCCAGCAGCCAAGCCTTTAGGAGGGATTCACCCCTCCACTTT
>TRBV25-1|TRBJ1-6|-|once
CASSEFVGGDNSPLHF
TGTGCCAGCAGTGAATTCGTAGGAGGCGATAATTCACCCCTCCACTTT
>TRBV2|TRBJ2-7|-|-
CASSEASRWRGTYEQYF
TGTGCCAGCAGTGAAGCCTCGCGATGGCGGGGAACCTACGAGCAGTACTTC
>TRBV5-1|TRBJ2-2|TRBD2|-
CASKPPGGGGTGELFF
TGCGCCAGCAAACCCCCGGGAGGGGGAGGCACCGGGGAGCTGTTTTTT
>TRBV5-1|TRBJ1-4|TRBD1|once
CASSLGRGRRINEKLFF
TGCGCCAGCAGCTTGGGCAGGGGGCGAAGGATTAATGAAAAACTGTTTTTT
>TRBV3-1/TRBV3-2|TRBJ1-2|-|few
CASSQTVEGMGYGYTF
TGTGCCAGCAGCCAAACCGTGGAGGGAATGGGTTATGGCTACACCTTC
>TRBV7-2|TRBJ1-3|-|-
CASSFSRGNGNTIYF
TGTGCCAGCAGCTTCTCTAGGGGTAATGGAAACACCATATATTTT
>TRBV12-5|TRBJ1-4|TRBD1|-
CASGLESGGREKLFF
TGTGCTAGTGGTTTGGAATCAGGGGGCCGTGAAAAACTGTTTTTT
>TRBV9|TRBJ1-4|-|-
CASSVDGGSSEGEKLFF
TGTGCCAGCAGCGTAGACGGGGGTAGTTCGGAGGGTGAAAAACTGTTTTTT
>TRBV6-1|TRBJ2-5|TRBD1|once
CASSEDIGTGETQYF
TGTGCCAGCAGTGAAGATATAGGGACAGGGGAGACCCAGTACTTC
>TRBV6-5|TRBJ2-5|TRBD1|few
CASSYTQGAETQYF
TGTGCCAGCAGTTACACCCAGGGGGCAGAGACCCAGTACTTC
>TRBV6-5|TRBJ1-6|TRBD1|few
CASRPGQGVSPLHF
TGTGCCAGCAGGCCGGGACAGGGGGTTTCACCCCTCCACTTT
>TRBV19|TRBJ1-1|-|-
CASSAAGLPNTEAFF
TGTGCCAGTAGTGCGGCAGGGTTACCGAACACTGAAGCTTTCTTT
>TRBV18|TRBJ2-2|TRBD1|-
CASSPTGATGELFF
TGTGCCAGCTCACCAACAGGGGCCACCGGGGAGCTGTTTTTT
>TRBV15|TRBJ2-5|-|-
CATSRDRGRPQETQYF
TGTGCCACCAGCAGAGATCGGGGGAGACCTCAAGAGACCCAGTACTTC
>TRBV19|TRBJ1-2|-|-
CASSIARGRAFYGYTF
TGTGCCAGTAGTATAGCCCGGGGAAGGGCCTTCTATGGCTACACCTTC
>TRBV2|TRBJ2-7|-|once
CASFRGASSYEQYF
TGTGCCAGCTTCCGGGGGGCGAGCTCCTACGAGCAGTACTTC
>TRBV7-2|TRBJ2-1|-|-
CASSTTGYEQFF
TGTGCCAGCAGCACCACAGGTTATGAGCAGTTCTTC
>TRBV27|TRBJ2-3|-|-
CATTPNSPRGTDTQYF
TGTGCCACTACACCGAACAGCCCACGCGGCACAGATACGCAGTATTTT
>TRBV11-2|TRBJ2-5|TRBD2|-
CASSLVAGGETQYF
TGTGCCAGCAGCTTAGTTGCGGGAGGGGAGACCCAGTACTTC
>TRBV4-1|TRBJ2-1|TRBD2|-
CASSPSSGGAFEQFF
TGCGCCAGCAGCCCCTCTAGCGGGGGGGCCTTTGAGCAGTTCTTC
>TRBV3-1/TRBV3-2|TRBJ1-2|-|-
CASSQDPSPGGYGYTF
TGTGCCAGCAGCCAAGATCCCTCCCCGGGTGGATATGGCTACACCTTC
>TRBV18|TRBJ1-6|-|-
CASSLKSSSYNSPLHF
TGTGCCAGCTCACTCAAATCGAGCTCCTATAATTCACCCCTCCACTTT
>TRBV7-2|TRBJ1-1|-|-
CASSLEGGLNTEAFF
TGTGCCAGCAGCTTAGAAGGAGGCCTGAACACTGAAGCTTTCTTT
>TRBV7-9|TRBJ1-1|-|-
CASSLGTYTEAFF
TGTGCCAGCAGCTTAGGGACATACACTGAAGCTTTCTTT
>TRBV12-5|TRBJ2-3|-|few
CASGFLPNTDTQYF
TGTGCTAGTGGTTTCCTCCCTAACACAGATACGCAGTATTTT
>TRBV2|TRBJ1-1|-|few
CASNSGAGAPEAFF
TGTGCCAGCAACTCCGGGGCGGGGGCTCCTGAAGCTTTCTTT
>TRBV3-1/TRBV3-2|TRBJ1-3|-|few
CASSQDPGRNTIYF
TGTGCCAGCAGCCAAGATCCGGGAAGAAACACCATATATTTT
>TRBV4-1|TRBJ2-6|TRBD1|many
CASSRGQGPGANVLTF
TGCGCCAGCAGCCGAGGACAGGGTCCCGGGGCCAACGTCCTGACTTTC
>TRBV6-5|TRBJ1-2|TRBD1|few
CASSITGVNYGYTF
TGTGCCAGCAGTATTACAGGGGTTAACTATGGCTACACCTTC
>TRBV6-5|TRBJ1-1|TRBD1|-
CASANPREQGAEAFF
TGTGCCAGCGCAAACCCTCGGGAGCAGGGGGCCGAAGCTTTCTTT
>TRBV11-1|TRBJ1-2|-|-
CASSPDRNYGYTF
TGTGCCAGCAGCCCAGACAGGAACTATGGCTACACCTTC